A selection of T cell receptor beta chains follows, all from one sample in a study of T cells expressing NK-cell markers. TCRdb reprocessed the 5' RACE reads and reports one entry per CDR3 protein, with no DNA. This sample's table reports 500,000 or so distinct CDR3 sequences. The sample consisted of blood T cells: a sorted CD56 or NKG2C T cell subset, CD4+ or CD8+ T cells, or bulk PBMC T cells (not recorded which). The source is a man aged 18 to 35 in good health. Both conserved end residues are part of each CDR3. Each record gives: J gene, V gene, CDR3 protein.

>TRBJ2-3|TRBV9
CASSVGASGSTTDTQYF
>TRBJ1-2|TRBV12-3/TRBV12-4
CASSFSSDRDGYTF
>TRBJ2-5|TRBV7-9
CAVGSENPETQYF
>TRBJ2-7|TRBV27
CASSQVPGGKQYF
>TRBJ2-7|TRBV5-1
CASSLLGTSPYEQYF
>TRBJ2-7|TRBV10-3
CAISAGTGLTYEQYF
>TRBJ2-5|TRBV3-1
CASSLTQAGAETQYF
>TRBJ2-2|TRBV7-9
CASSRRRDRAANTGELFF
>TRBJ1-5|TRBV10-3
CAISESGSQPQHF
>TRBJ1-5|TRBV27
CASTELGGYGNQPQHF
>TRBJ2-1|TRBV20-1
CSAKTGHSSYNEQFF
>TRBJ2-5|TRBV6-5
CATRGGAKTQYF
>TRBJ2-5|TRBV5-1
CASSLEASGIGETQYF
>TRBJ2-1|TRBV11-2
CASSEGLAGGPVLDNEQFF
>TRBJ1-5|TRBV28
CASSFILGWPQHF
>TRBJ1-1|TRBV12-3/TRBV12-4
CASSPRQGGTEAFF
>TRBJ2-7|TRBV5-4
CASAIRQGQGFSQAYEQYF
>TRBJ2-6|TRBV24-1
CATARGGANVLTF
>TRBJ2-1|TRBV20-1
CSASSGVTISEQFF
>TRBJ1-5|TRBV12-3/TRBV12-4
CASSLEGLQIDQPQHF
>TRBJ2-7|TRBV28
CASSLGSNHYEQYF
>TRBJ1-1|TRBV19
CASRPLGQRNTEAFF
>TRBJ2-3|TRBV21-1
CASTPTAGYLSLTDTQYF
>TRBJ2-3|TRBV29-1
CSVNSGQGITDTQYF
>TRBJ1-4|TRBV7-2
CASSSRSSTNEKLFF
>TRBJ1-4|TRBV12-1
CASAPQGAEEKLFF
>TRBJ2-1|TRBV28
CASSLSLGSYNEQFF
>TRBJ2-1|TRBV2
CASTGRYEQFF
>TRBJ2-5|TRBV5-1
CASSPGSGRSRGETQYF
>TRBJ1-1|TRBV7-9
CASSSRVTDAFF
>TRBJ2-7|TRBV5-5
CASSTGQTSYEQYF
>TRBJ1-5|TRBV15
CATSKGDNIYSNQPQHF
>TRBJ1-6|TRBV5-1
CASSALSSYNSPLHF
>TRBJ2-1|TRBV5-1
CASRNRDILNEQFF
>TRBJ2-2|TRBV28
CASSLQPGAANTGELFF
>TRBJ2-3|TRBV7-2
CASSKTGSDTQYF
>TRBJ2-2|TRBV12-3/TRBV12-4
CASRNSGTGELFF
>TRBJ2-7|TRBV30
CAWTDGTLTYEQYF
>TRBJ2-5|TRBV7-6
CASSLSGTGLGAQYF
>TRBJ2-1|TRBV20-1
CSGSTGGNEQFF
>TRBJ2-7|TRBV20-1
CSARQVGSEQYF
>TRBJ1-2|TRBV6-5
CASSYSTREGGYTF
>TRBJ2-5|TRBV3-1
CASSQQGLAGEETQYF
>TRBJ2-1|TRBV7-2
CASSFRQGIGNEQFF
>TRBJ2-2|TRBV2
CASSEEITGELFF
>TRBJ2-2|TRBV28
CASSPDPNTGELFF
>TRBJ2-2|TRBV29-1
CSVDGTGSGGELFF
>TRBJ2-1|TRBV9
CASSVGGDFYNEQFF
>TRBJ2-7|TRBV6-2/TRBV6-3
CASSSTVPGQTSYEQYF
>TRBJ2-2|TRBV7-8
CAMREAPNTGELFF
>TRBJ2-2|TRBV5-6
CASSLALAELFF
>TRBJ2-3|TRBV28
CATTGRNTDTQYF
>TRBJ2-5|TRBV12-3/TRBV12-4
CASSLAQGETQYF
>TRBJ2-7|TRBV5-1
CASSLGPRDTLSYEQYF
>TRBJ2-5|TRBV19
CASSIMAAGEQETQYF